These 26 T cell receptor beta chains originate from one sample sequenced in a study of CD8 T cells in ankylosing spondylitis. Regarding the study as a whole: It appeared that ankylosing spondylitis blood was characterized by a TCR beta motif of roughly 8 highly homologous variants.

TCRdb used MiXCR to reprocess the 5' RACE reads, holding one entry per CDR3 protein. The sample has about 750,000 distinct CDR3 sequences, around 17% seen once. For these receptors, no antigen is known. The sample comprised blood, either unsorted or a sorted T cell fraction (not recorded which). All receptors derive from a male donor with ankylosing spondylitis.

The table lists this clonotype with a few counts. This rearrangement joins TRBV20-1 to TRBJ1-3, with D perhaps TRBD1 (6 bases). This CDR3 is built from 13 residues. CDR1 and CDR2 (germline): DFQATT, SNEGSKA (reference sequence). Trimming stripped 3 bases from V and 7 bases from J, with 13 bases between. The DNA of the CDR3 is TGCAGTGCTAGGATAACAGGGACGAACACCATATATTTT. Its protein product is CSARITGTNTIYF.

This clonotype was counted only a few times. The chain joins TRBV12-3 or TRBV12-4 to TRBJ1-2; D is ambiguous. Trimming removed 3 bases from V and 5 bases from J, with 13 bases in between. This CDR3 spans 14 amino acids. DNA of the CDR3: TGTGCCAGCAGTTTGGAGGGTTTAGGGTATGGCTACACCTTC. Protein: CASSLEGLGYGYTF.

There are many counts of this clonotype. This rearrangement joins TRBV20-1 to TRBJ2-1, with 10 bases fitting TRBD2. This CDR3 has 15 amino acids. The trim removed 6 bases at V and 8 bases at J, leaving 13 bases unmatched. The germline V gene has CDR1 DFQATT and CDR2 SNEGSKA (reference sequence). The chain's CDR3 is CSASSGLAARDEQFF. CDR3 bases: TGCAGTGCGTCCTCAGGACTAGCGGCCCGCGATGAGCAGTTCTTC.

This rearrangement joins TRBV11-2 to TRBJ2-7; 10 positions match TRBD2. This CDR3 has 18 residues. The junction had 12 bases not matched to a gene; V was cut back by 2 bases and J by 2 bases. Germline CDR1 reads SGHAT; CDR2 reads FQNNGV. The CDR3 DNA reads as TGTGCCAGCAGCTTATGGGGAGATCTAGCGGGAGCCGCCTACGAGCAGTACTTC. Its translation: CASSLWGDLAGAAYEQYF.

This rearrangement joins TRBV6-5 to TRBJ2-2; D is possibly TRBD1 (6 bases). With 2 bases removed from V and 0 bases from J, the gap between germline ends came to 10 bases. The CDR3 is 16 amino acids. The V gene's germline CDR1 is MNHEY and CDR2 SVGAGI. CDR3 amino acids: CASSYPQGPNTGELFF. CDR3 in DNA: TGTGCCAGCAGTTACCCTCAGGGGCCGAACACCGGGGAGCTGTTTTTT.

The J gene is TRBJ2-3, the V gene TRBV6-5, with 9 positions matching TRBD1. The germline CDR1 and CDR2 sequences are MNHEY and SVGAGI. V was clipped by 2 bases and J by 7 bases; unmatched bases: 7. The CDR3 sequence is 15 residues long. The chain's CDR3 is CASSYTNRGPNTQYF. The CDR3 DNA is TGTGCCAGCAGTTACACAAACAGGGGGCCGAATACGCAGTATTTT.

The chain carries TRBV20-1 and TRBJ2-7, with 7 bases that match TRBD1. The trim removed 6 bases at V and 9 bases at J, leaving 8 bases unmatched. Per germline, CDR1 DFQATT and CDR2 SNEGSKA (reference sequence). The CDR3 runs to 11 residues. The CDR3 DNA reads TGCAGTGCCCTCGAGGGGGCCGGGCAGTACTTC. It specifies CSALEGAGQYF.

This clonotype has only a few counts. The chain uses TRBV29-1 and TRBJ1-6; tentatively, D is TRBD1 (6 bases). The CDR3 has 13 amino acids. Germline-derived CDR1 and CDR2 are SQVTM and ANQGSEA. The germline V and J ends were trimmed by 7 bases and 7 bases, with 14 bases remaining between them. CDR3 bases: TGCAGCGCCAGGGGAGATGGGAATTCACCCCTCCACTTT. Amino acids: CSARGDGNSPLHF.

This clonotype was counted many times. This chain joins TRBV29-1 and TRBJ1-1, with TRBD1 identical over 8 bases. Germline values: CDR1 SQVTM, CDR2 ANQGSEA. The CDR3 is 16 residues long. V was pared by 4 bases and J by 0 bases, with 10 bases of the junction left unmatched. The CDR3 here is CSVVDRANSMNTEAFF. The CDR3 DNA reads TGCAGCGTTGTGGACAGGGCCAACTCAATGAACACTGAAGCTTTCTTT.

The chain has TRBV7-2 and TRBJ1-2, with D perhaps TRBD1 (6 bases). V was clipped by 4 bases and J by 4 bases, with 13 bases between them. Germline V gene data show CDR1 as SGHTA and CDR2 as FQGNSA. The CDR3 is made up of 14 amino acids. The CDR3 region is CASSSRGYSYGYTF. In DNA form, the CDR3 reads TGTGCCAGCAGCTCCAGGGGATATAGCTATGGCTACACCTTC.

This chain links TRBV27 with TRBJ1-1; a possible D gene is TRBD1 (5 bases). The CDR3 extends over 16 amino acids. Germline V gene data show CDR1 as MNHEY and CDR2 as SMNVEV (reference sequence). Deletions cut 5 bases from V and 3 bases from J, with 19 bases between. CDR3 coding DNA: TGTGCCAGCAGTCATTACGGGGCTCGGGGTGACACTGAAGCTTTCTTT. Protein product: CASSHYGARGDTEAFF.

This clonotype was counted between two and nine times. V and J are TRBV29-1 and TRBJ2-1, with 9 bases that match TRBD2. This CDR3 is built from 14 residues. The germline gives CDR1 SQVTM, CDR2 ANQGSEA. The junction had 4 bases not matched to a gene; V was cut back by 3 bases and J by 4 bases. CDR3 nucleotides: TGCAGCGTTGAGTTGACTAGCGGATACAATGAGCAGTTCTTC. It encodes CSVELTSGYNEQFF.

This clonotype came up a few times. This rearrangement joins TRBV27 to TRBJ2-7; the match to TRBD2 covers 8 bases. With V trimmed by 6 bases and J by 2 bases, 6 bases remained unmatched. This CDR3 is built from 14 residues. Germline CDR1 and CDR2: MNHEY and SMNVEV (reference sequence). The CDR3 DNA follows: TGTGCCAGCAGGCCAACGGGACTAGCCTACGAGCAGTACTTC. Protein: CASRPTGLAYEQYF.

The chain's CDR3 is CASSQTMVSGGKTQYF. In DNA form, the CDR3 reads TGTGCCAGCAGCCAAACAATGGTTAGCGGGGGAAAGACCCAGTACTTC. The J gene is TRBJ2-5, the V gene TRBV7-2, with 9 bases identical to TRBD2. Trimming took 5 bases from V and 6 from J; bases not matched to a gene: 13. Germline V gene data show CDR1 as SGHTA and CDR2 as FQGNSA. The CDR3 sequence is 16 residues long.

This clonotype was seen a few times. V and J are TRBV28 and TRBJ2-6; the D is unclear. The CDR3 extends over 14 amino acids. Germline V gene lookup returns CDR1 MDHEN and CDR2 SYDVKM. V was shortened by 7 bases and J by 4 bases, with 11 bases between the two germline ends. In DNA, the CDR3 is TGTGCCAGCATTTCGCTGAACGGGGCCAACGTCCTGACTTTC. As protein: CASISLNGANVLTF. The whole variable domain, remainder taken from reference TRBV28 and TRBJ2-6, is DVKVTQSSRYLVKRTGEKVFLECVQDMDHENMFWYRQDPGLGLRLIYFSYDVKMKEKGDIPEGYSVSREKKERFSLILESASTNQTSMYLCASISLNGANVLTFGAGSRLTVL.

This clonotype showed up many times. V gene TRBV4-3 combines with J gene TRBJ2-3; a weak D match, TRBD2 (5 bases). V dropped 0 bases and J dropped 2 bases, with 12 bases sitting between them. This CDR3 has 16 residues. Germline V gene lookup returns CDR1 LGHNA and CDR2 YSLEER. Here the CDR3 DNA reads TGCGCCAGCAGCCAAGATGGGAGTCCGCTCACAGATACGCAGTATTTT. Amino acid sequence: CASSQDGSPLTDTQYF.

This clonotype was counted ten times or more. J is TRBJ2-5 and V is TRBV15; 9 positions agree with TRBD2. The J segment lost 6 bases and the V segment lost 0 bases, leaving 5 bases of the junction unmatched. Per the germline V gene, CDR1 is LNHNV and CDR2 is YYDKDF (reference sequence). This CDR3 comprises 15 residues. The CDR3 DNA reads TGTGCCACCAGCAGAGATGTTAGCGGGGGACAGACCCAGTACTTC. This gives the protein CATSRDVSGGQTQYF.

The V gene is TRBV28, the J gene TRBJ2-1, with 8 nucleotides matching TRBD2. CDR1 is MDHEN and CDR2 is SYDVKM in the germline V gene. The trim removed 3 bases at V and 9 bases at J, leaving 7 bases unmatched. The CDR3 covers 14 residues. The CDR3 spells CASSFTGGPGEQFF. The DNA of the CDR3 is TGTGCCAGCAGTTTTACGGGGGGGCCCGGTGAGCAGTTCTTC.

There are a few counts of this clonotype. V is TRBV11-1 and J is TRBJ2-4, with a weak D call TRBD2 (5 bases). The CDR3 contains 16 residues. Trimming cost V 5 bases and J 5 bases, with 19 bases left between them. The germline V gene encodes CDR1 SGHAT and CDR2 FQDESV (reference sequence). CDR3 sequence (DNA): TGTGCCAGCAGCCCCTCACTAGGATCGACCGAAAACATTCAGTACTTC. Protein: CASSPSLGSTENIQYF.

In this sample, this clonotype turned up a few times. V is TRBV2 and J is TRBJ2-1; D is unclear. V was shortened by 7 bases and J by 10 bases, with 26 bases between the two germline ends. This CDR3 comprises 16 residues. CDR1 and CDR2 from the germline V gene are SNHLY and FYNNEI. The CDR3 spells CASTPLGYRTPGEQFF. As DNA, the CDR3 is TGTGCCAGCACGCCTTTGGGGTACCGGACGCCCGGGGAGCAGTTCTTC.

This chain uses TRBV12-3 or TRBV12-4 with TRBJ2-7, with TRBD1 matching over 11 bases. This CDR3 region has 16 residues. V trimming: 5 bases; J trimming: 2 bases; junction bases outside the gene matches: 8. The CDR3 region has the DNA TGTGCCAGCAGTCCAGGACAGGGGGCGATAACCTACGAGCAGTACTTC. Protein: CASSPGQGAITYEQYF.

This clonotype has a handful of counts. The chain carries TRBV5-1 and TRBJ1-1; D not resolved. Looked up from germline, CDR1 is SGHRS and CDR2 is YFSETQ. The CDR3 is 17 residues long. V gave up 0 bases and J gave up 3 bases, with 18 bases separating them. CDR3 region: CASSLVENLKRDTEAFF. CDR3 DNA sequence: TGCGCCAGCAGCTTGGTAGAAAATTTGAAGCGGGACACTGAAGCTTTCTTT.

In this sample, this clonotype turned up a few times. This chain links TRBV10-2 with TRBJ2-5, with D maybe TRBD2 (6 bases). V was shortened by 11 bases and J by 5 bases, with 21 bases between the two germline ends. CDR3 length: 14 residues. CDR1 is WSHSY, CDR2 SAAADI, per germline. As DNA, the CDR3 is TGCGCCTGCAAGTCGGGCTGGGGGGAGGAGACCCAGTACTTC. Its translation: CACKSGWGEETQYF.

This clonotype has only a few counts. The chain employs TRBV20-1 and TRBJ2-3; 10 nucleotides align to TRBD2. The V gene end was trimmed by 5 bases and the J gene end by 9 bases; junction bases not matched to a gene: 5. Germline V gives CDR1 DFQATT, CDR2 SNEGSKA (reference sequence). The CDR3 covers 12 residues. CDR3 sequence (DNA): TGCAGTGCTCCCATACTAGCGGGAACGCAGTATTTT. It codes for CSAPILAGTQYF.

In this sample, this clonotype turned up a few times. At one boundary the junction diverges from the germline segment, which might be a read error. The chain couples TRBV4-1 to TRBJ2-7; 9 nucleotides align to TRBD1. Germline CDR1 and CDR2: MGHRA and YSYEKL. CDR3 length: 15 residues. The CDR3 DNA follows: TGTGCCAGCAGCCAAGAGGGACAGGGATCCTACGAGCAGTACTTC. Its translation is CASSQEGQGSYEQYF.

With regard to this clonotype: A much larger clonotype is one base distant, so this may be a read error. This chain links TRBV12-3 or TRBV12-4 with TRBJ1-6; D gene uncertain. This CDR3 spans 14 amino acids. The CDR3 bases are TGTACCAGCAGTTTTGTCGAACCCAATTCACCCCTCCACTTT. This encodes CTSSFVEPNSPLHF.